A single sample gave rise to the 21 T cell receptor beta chains below, sequenced in a study of T-cell memory formation after mild COVID-19. TCRdb fed the 5' RACE reads into MiXCR, producing one record per CDR3 protein. The repertoire holds 140,000 to 150,000 distinct CDR3 sequences, with 6% to 6.5% as singletons. Input material: PBMCs or a T cell subset sorted from them (not recorded which). Receptor source: an adult woman who had mild COVID-19 (a few samples of this study predate the infection). Cell type and time point are not known.

The CDR3 reads CASSLADPVSGNTIYF. DNA of the CDR3: TGTGCCAGCAGTTTGGCAGACCCCGTCTCTGGAAACACCATATATTTT. The chain has TRBV12-3 or TRBV12-4 and TRBJ1-3; D gene uncertain. Trimming took off 3 bases at V and 0 bases at J, with 12 bases between the two ends. The CDR3 is 16 residues long.

Here the CDR3 reads CASGGLFRGYTF. The CDR3 DNA sequence: TGTGCCAGCGGGGGGCTATTCCGTGGCTACACCTTC. The rearrangement joins TRBV6-2 or TRBV6-3 to TRBJ1-2, with a weak D call TRBD1 (6 bases). Germline CDR1 and CDR2: MNHEY and SVGEGT. The CDR3 is 12 amino acids. V gave up 8 bases and J gave up 7 bases, with 14 bases separating them.

This clonotype appeared a few times. This chain links TRBV24-1 with TRBJ2-2, with TRBD1 identical over 10 bases. The germline CDR1 and CDR2 sequences are KGHDR and SFDVKD. This CDR3 comprises 17 residues. V trimming: 3 bases; J trimming: 0 bases; junction bases outside the gene matches: 3. CDR3 bases: TGTGCCACCAGTGATCCGACAGGGGGCCCGAACACCGGGGAGCTGTTTTTT. It specifies CATSDPTGGPNTGELFF.

The V call is TRBV25-1, the J call TRBJ2-5; D not resolved. This CDR3 comprises 12 residues. CDR1 and CDR2 from the germline V gene are MGHDK and SYGVNS. Trimming stripped 6 bases from V and 7 bases from J, with 12 bases between. CDR3 in amino acids: CASRGSWGTQYF. DNA of the CDR3: TGTGCCAGCAGGGGTAGCTGGGGGACCCAGTACTTC.

In its sample, this clonotype was seen many times. The chain has TRBV4-1 and TRBJ2-1, with unresolved D. The V end was cut by 4 bases, the J end by 2 bases, with 18 bases between. This CDR3 is built from 17 residues. Germline assignment: CDR1 MGHRA and CDR2 YSYEKL. Here the CDR3 DNA reads TGCGCCAGCAGCCTCCCGAGACTTGTTCGAACCTACAATGAGCAGTTCTTC. Translation gives CASSLPRLVRTYNEQFF.

This chain connects TRBV5-1 to TRBJ1-1; D is possibly TRBD1 (5 bases). Germline CDR1 reads SGHRS; CDR2 reads YFSETQ. The germline V and J ends were trimmed by 4 bases and 0 bases, with 13 bases remaining between them. The CDR3 length is 15 residues. In nucleotides, the CDR3 is TGCGCCAGCAGCCCGAGACAGAAGATGAACACTGAAGCTTTCTTT. It translates to CASSPRQKMNTEAFF. Variable domain in full (rest from reference TRBV5-1 and TRBJ1-1): KAGVTQTPRYLIKTRGQQVTLSCSPISGHRSVSWYQQTPGQGLQFLFEYFSETQRNKGNFPGRFSGRQFSNSRSEMNVSTLELGDSALYLCASSPRQKMNTEAFFGQGTRLTVV.

This clonotype was recorded a few times. This chain links TRBV19 with TRBJ1-2; D is undetermined. The CDR3 totals 14 residues. V was shortened by 2 bases and J by 3 bases, with 10 bases between the two germline ends. CDR1 is LNHDA, CDR2 SQIVND, per germline (reference sequence). The chain's CDR3 is CASSISRRYYGYTF. The CDR3 region has the DNA TGTGCCAGTAGTATAAGCAGGAGATACTATGGCTACACCTTC. The full variable domain, its missing parts supplied by reference TRBV19 and TRBJ1-2, is DGGITQSPKYLFRKEGQNVTLSCEQNLNHDAMYWYRQDPGQGLRLIYYSQIVNDFQKGDIAEGYSVSREKKESFPLTVTSAQKNPTAFYLCASSISRRYYGYTFGSGTRLTVV.

This clonotype was found a few times. The rearrangement links TRBV27 to TRBJ1-1; 7 nucleotides align to TRBD1. V lost 8 bases and J lost 0; bases outside the gene matches: 12. Germline V CDR1 and CDR2: MNHEY, SMNVEV (reference sequence). There are 16 residues in the CDR3. CDR3 protein: CASARGGTLMNTEAFF. CDR3 coding DNA: TGTGCCAGCGCCAGGGGGGGAACGCTAATGAACACTGAAGCTTTCTTT.

The chain carries TRBV25-1 and TRBJ1-2; D not certain. The V gene lost 1 base and the J gene lost 6 bases, with 12 bases spanning the gap. The germline CDR1 and CDR2 sequences are MGHDK and SYGVNS. CDR3 length: 14 residues. The CDR3 DNA reads TGTGCCAGCAGTGAATTTGGCCGAAAGGATGGCTACACCTTC. It codes for CASSEFGRKDGYTF.

This clonotype was counted ten times or more. The chain has TRBV5-1 and TRBJ1-2, with D unresolved. CDR1 and CDR2 (germline): SGHRS, YFSETQ. V lost 2 bases and J 8 bases, leaving 10 bases between the germline ends. CDR3 size: 12 residues. The CDR3 reads CASSFDIRGYTF. CDR3 bases: TGCGCCAGCAGCTTTGACATTCGGGGCTACACCTTC.

In this sample, this clonotype turned up many times. The chain links TRBV7-6 to TRBJ2-7, with D tentatively TRBD1 (5 bases). Germline CDR1 SGHVS, CDR2 FNYEAQ. The CDR3 length is 15 residues. The germline V and J ends were trimmed by 4 bases and 1 base, with 14 bases remaining between them. CDR3 in DNA: TGTGCCAGCAGCTCCCCAAGGGGCAGTTCCTACGAGCAGTACTTC. Encoded protein: CASSSPRGSSYEQYF. The full variable domain, in which reference TRBV7-6 and TRBJ2-7 provide the parts outside the CDR3, is GAGVSQSPRYKVTKRGQDVALRCDPISGHVSLYWYRQALGQGPEFLTYFNYEAQQDKSGLPNDRFSAERPEGSISTLTIQRTEQRDSAMYRCASSSPRGSSYEQYFGPGTRLTVT.

This clonotype has a handful of counts. V gene TRBV20-1 combines with J gene TRBJ2-7, with TRBD2 matching over 8 bases. V lost 4 bases to trimming and J lost 5 bases; unmatched junction nucleotides: 13. The CDR3 sequence is 15 residues long. Germline V gene data show CDR1 as DFQATT and CDR2 as SNEGSKA (reference sequence). This chain's CDR3 is CSAIGLGLASHEQYF. CDR3 nucleotide sequence: TGCAGTGCTATAGGACTTGGACTAGCTTCCCACGAGCAGTACTTC.

This clonotype has a handful of counts. The rearrangement joins TRBV20-1 to TRBJ2-7; a possible D gene is TRBD1 (5 bases). In germline, CDR1 is DFQATT, CDR2 SNEGSKA (reference sequence). The CDR3 consists of 13 residues. Trimming shortened V by 5 bases and J by 3 bases, and 14 bases separated the two germline ends. The CDR3 sequence: CSARPQGNYEQYF. In DNA form, the CDR3 reads TGCAGTGCTCGCCCTCAGGGAAACTACGAGCAGTACTTC.

The rearrangement uses TRBV5-1 and TRBJ2-3; 12 bases are shared with TRBD2. Trimming cost V 4 bases and J 3 bases; bases outside gene matches: 18. Germline V gene sequence: CDR1 SGHRS, CDR2 YFSETQ. CDR3 length: 20 residues. The DNA for the CDR3 is TGCGCCAGCAGCCCCATAAGAACGCAGACTAGCGGGAGAGGAACAGATACGCAGTATTTT. Residues: CASSPIRTQTSGRGTDTQYF.

This clonotype appeared many times. The chain uses TRBV12-3 or TRBV12-4 and TRBJ2-7; 9 bases are shared with TRBD2. The V and J ends lost 4 bases and 0 bases, in that order; junction bases with no gene match: 7. The CDR3 is 16 residues long. The CDR3 here is CASSSTGTSNSYEQYF. The CDR3 DNA sequence: TGTGCCAGCAGTTCCACAGGGACTAGCAACTCCTACGAGCAGTACTTC.

This clonotype was seen a handful of times. The chain joins TRBV9 to TRBJ2-7; 11 bases are shared with TRBD2. Looked up from germline, CDR1 is SGDLS and CDR2 is YYNGEE. This CDR3 has 17 residues. V gave up 2 bases and J gave up 3 bases; unmatched junction bases: 10. The CDR3 reads CASSVPSGGIPLYEQYF. The CDR3 DNA is TGTGCCAGCAGCGTCCCTAGCGGGGGGATCCCCCTCTACGAGCAGTACTTC.

This clonotype appeared a few times. The gene calls are TRBV12-3 or TRBV12-4 and TRBJ1-2, with TRBD1 matching 11 bases. The CDR3 contains 15 residues. The trim removed 3 bases at V and 8 bases at J, leaving 8 bases unmatched. CDR3 coding DNA: TGTGCCAGCAGTTTCGGAGGGACAGGGGGTCGCGGCTACACCTTC. Translating it yields CASSFGGTGGRGYTF.

The CDR3 nucleotides are TGTGCCAGCAGCCAAGATTGGGGGCTCGGGAATGAGCAGTTCTTC. It specifies CASSQDWGLGNEQFF. The chain combines TRBV3-1 with TRBJ2-1; possibly TRBD1 for D (6 bases). Germline-derived CDR1 and CDR2 are LGHDT and YNNKEL (reference sequence). Trimming cost V 0 bases and J 7 bases, with 13 bases left between them. The CDR3 covers 15 residues.

This clonotype was recorded at least ten times. The chain employs TRBV4-2 and TRBJ2-1; 9 nucleotides agree with TRBD2. The ends lost 3 bases at V and 3 bases at J; junction bases unmatched: 6. The CDR3 is 16 amino acids. The germline CDR1 and CDR2 sequences are LGHNA and YNFKEQ. The CDR3, as DNA: TGTGCCAGCAGCCAGCAACGACTAGCGGTCTACAATGAGCAGTTCTTC. As protein: CASSQQRLAVYNEQFF.

This clonotype was seen a handful of times. The chain has TRBV7-6 and TRBJ2-7; 9 nucleotides align to TRBD2. The CDR3 is 18 amino acids. Trimming cost V 7 bases and J 0 bases; bases outside gene matches: 16. Germline V lookup: CDR1 SGHVS, CDR2 FNYEAQ. In DNA, the CDR3 is TGTGCCAGCACCGAGGGAGCGGGGGGACAACCGGGCTCCTACGAGCAGTACTTC. Translation gives CASTEGAGGQPGSYEQYF.

There are many counts of this clonotype. This chain connects TRBV6-5 to TRBJ1-4; D uncertain. Looked up from germline, CDR1 is MNHEY and CDR2 is SVGAGI. The V end was cut by 7 bases, the J end by 3 bases, with 9 bases between. There are 13 residues in the CDR3. CDR3 loop: CASKEGANEKLFF. The CDR3 DNA reads TGTGCCAGCAAGGAAGGAGCTAATGAAAAACTGTTTTTT.